A selection of T cell receptor beta chains follows, all from one sample in a study of blood T cell repertoires in COVID-19. Clones were sequenced by immunoSEQ multiplex PCR, and TCRdb holds only the in-frame ones, with some missing. Of about 320,000 clones in the sample, more than 75% were seen once. The sequenced sample was PBMCs or T cells enriched from blood (not recorded which). These receptors came from a woman aged 18 to 35 who had recovered from COVID-19. CDR3s include the opening cysteine and the closing phenylalanine or tryptophan. The D gene is left open where the match is weak. Clone sizes are given selectively: once, few, many, or a class where the clone is expanded.

clone_size: .; v_call: TRBV5-5; j_call: TRBJ1-1; d_call: TRBD1; cdr3_aa: CASSLAGQGAFF; cdr3_nt: TGTGCCAGCAGCTTGGCAGGACAGGGGGCTTTCTTT
clone_size: .; v_call: TRBV9; j_call: TRBJ1-4; d_call: .; cdr3_aa: CASSPSLRGEKLFF; cdr3_nt: TGTGCCAGCAGCCCCTCATTGCGGGGTGAAAAACTGTTTTTT
clone_size: .; v_call: TRBV5-1; j_call: TRBJ2-5; d_call: TRBD2; cdr3_aa: CASSLTGGKVTYQETQYF; cdr3_nt: TGCGCCAGCAGCTTAACGGGAGGGAAGGTGACGTACCAAGAGACCCAGTACTTC
clone_size: .; v_call: TRBV27; j_call: TRBJ2-1; d_call: .; cdr3_aa: CASSLSAGLNEQFF; cdr3_nt: TGTGCCAGCAGTTTATCGGCGGGCCTGAATGAGCAGTTCTTC
clone_size: .; v_call: TRBV6-5; j_call: TRBJ1-1; d_call: .; cdr3_aa: CASSYSTRIAFF; cdr3_nt: TGTGCCAGCAGTTACTCGACTCGGATCGCTTTCTTT
clone_size: .; v_call: TRBV28; j_call: TRBJ1-2; d_call: TRBD1; cdr3_aa: CASSRLSVGGGYGYTF; cdr3_nt: TGTGCCAGCAGTCGTCTCAGTGTAGGGGGCGGCTATGGCTACACCTTC
clone_size: .; v_call: TRBV9; j_call: TRBJ1-6; d_call: TRBD1; cdr3_aa: CASSVGTGNSPLHF; cdr3_nt: TGTGCCAGCAGTGTTGGGACAGGGAATTCACCCCTCCACTTT
clone_size: .; v_call: TRBV5-1; j_call: TRBJ1-1; d_call: .; cdr3_aa: CASSFQGSAEAFF; cdr3_nt: TGCGCCAGCAGCTTTCAAGGTAGCGCTGAAGCTTTCTTT
clone_size: .; v_call: TRBV13; j_call: TRBJ1-3; d_call: TRBD1; cdr3_aa: CASSRRDRGGNTIYF; cdr3_nt: TGTGCCAGCAGCCGAAGGGACAGGGGTGGAAACACCATATATTTT
clone_size: .; v_call: TRBV9; j_call: TRBJ2-5; d_call: TRBD2; cdr3_aa: CASSVGVGRGHETQYF; cdr3_nt: TGTGCCAGCAGCGTAGGAGTGGGGAGGGGTCACGAGACCCAGTACTTC
clone_size: .; v_call: TRBV19; j_call: TRBJ2-7; d_call: .; cdr3_aa: CATGEWEEQYF; cdr3_nt: TGTGCCACAGGGGAATGGGAGGAGCAGTACTTC
clone_size: .; v_call: TRBV7-9; j_call: TRBJ1-1; d_call: .; cdr3_aa: CASSALNEAFF; cdr3_nt: TGTGCCAGCAGTGCCCTAAATGAAGCTTTCTTT
clone_size: .; v_call: TRBV19; j_call: TRBJ2-2; d_call: TRBD1; cdr3_aa: CAGTRGQTLNTGELFF; cdr3_nt: TGTGCCGGAACGAGGGGGCAAACTCTAAACACCGGGGAGCTGTTTTTT
clone_size: .; v_call: TRBV7-9; j_call: TRBJ2-1; d_call: TRBD1; cdr3_aa: CASSLKGAALFNEQFF; cdr3_nt: TGTGCCAGCAGCTTAAAGGGGGCGGCCTTGTTCAATGAGCAGTTCTTC
clone_size: .; v_call: TRBV7-2; j_call: TRBJ1-1; d_call: .; cdr3_aa: CASSLARLNTEAFF; cdr3_nt: TGTGCCAGCAGCTTAGCACGGTTGAACACTGAAGCTTTCTTT
clone_size: .; v_call: TRBV19; j_call: TRBJ1-5; d_call: TRBD1; cdr3_aa: CASSTWDRGHDSNQPQHF; cdr3_nt: TGTGCCAGTAGTACCTGGGACAGGGGTCATGATAGCAATCAGCCCCAGCATTTT
clone_size: .; v_call: TRBV29-1; j_call: TRBJ2-3; d_call: .; cdr3_aa: CSVAASFADTQYF; cdr3_nt: TGCAGCGTTGCGGCTAGCTTCGCAGATACGCAGTATTTT
clone_size: .; v_call: TRBV5-5; j_call: TRBJ1-5; d_call: .; cdr3_aa: CASSGGVNQPQHF; cdr3_nt: TGTGCCAGCAGTGGCGGGGTGAATCAGCCCCAGCATTTT
clone_size: .; v_call: TRBV5-1; j_call: TRBJ1-2; d_call: .; cdr3_aa: CASSAATDYGYTF; cdr3_nt: TGCGCCAGCAGCGCGGCCACCGACTATGGCTACACCTTC
clone_size: .; v_call: TRBV27; j_call: TRBJ1-4; d_call: .; cdr3_aa: CASSLSRNEKLFF; cdr3_nt: TGTGCCAGCAGTTTATCGAGGAATGAAAAACTGTTTTTT
clone_size: few; v_call: TRBV3-1/TRBV3-2; j_call: TRBJ2-7; d_call: .; cdr3_aa: CASSSGISYEQYF; cdr3_nt: TGTGCCAGCAGCTCCGGGATATCCTACGAGCAGTACTTC
clone_size: .; v_call: TRBV12-3/TRBV12-4; j_call: TRBJ1-2; d_call: .; cdr3_aa: CASRPGLSGYTF; cdr3_nt: TGTGCCAGCAGACCAGGGTTGTCTGGCTACACCTTC
clone_size: .; v_call: TRBV27; j_call: TRBJ1-2; d_call: TRBD1; cdr3_aa: CAPWDRAPVYGYTF; cdr3_nt: TGTGCCCCCTGGGACAGGGCGCCCGTCTATGGCTACACCTTC
clone_size: .; v_call: TRBV5-6; j_call: TRBJ2-2; d_call: TRBD1; cdr3_aa: CASSLAGTGGTGELFF; cdr3_nt: TGTGCCAGCAGCTTGGCCGGGACAGGGGGCACCGGGGAGCTGTTTTTT
clone_size: .; v_call: TRBV11-2; j_call: TRBJ1-1; d_call: .; cdr3_aa: CASSWGTLGQAFF; cdr3_nt: TGTGCCAGCAGCTGGGGGACTCTCGGGCAAGCTTTCTTT
clone_size: once; v_call: TRBV5-1; j_call: TRBJ2-1; d_call: TRBD1; cdr3_aa: CASSTRQGLDNEQFF; cdr3_nt: TGCGCCAGCAGCACCAGACAGGGCCTAGACAATGAGCAGTTCTTC